This T cell receptor (beta chain) appears in the sequencing data of a study of blood T cell repertoires in COVID-19 (dated by TCRdb to 2018 to 2021). General notes on the study: Samples from collaborators originated in the United States, Italy and Spain and spanned both the acute and convalescent phases of COVID-19. The prospective study material was composed of cDNA or gDNA derived from T cells, B-cell-depleted T cells, or PBMCs. Subjects who had been exposed to COVID-19, were actively infected with it, or had recovered from it provided the deeply sampled blood TCRbeta repertoires that made up the dataset. The repertoires were released in a freely available public database intended as a resource for research on the immune response to SARS-CoV-2. The samples were drawn from two sources: the first 160 participants of the ongoing ImmuneRACE study, and approximately 1,300 subjects contributed by 6 global collaborators. A de-identified subject ID, COVID-19 status, age in years and sex were almost always included in the sample metadata. Where HLA class I and class II types were available, the types were taken from metadata supplied by the sample provider, not from assay-based typing.

TCRbeta CDR3 regions were amplified from genomic DNA using the immunoSEQ Assay, a bias-controlled multiplex PCR. In the authors' own workflow: Within the assay, amplification of reference gene primers was used to estimate how many nucleated cells each sample contained. Sequence reads were collapsed and filtered to measure the absolute abundance of every unique TCRbeta CDR3 rearrangement. Productive Simpson clonality was computed per sample as the square root of Simpson's diversity index over productive rearrangements. TCRdb retrieved this table from immuneACCESS and kept in-frame rearrangements only. Not all clones are present; in checked studies, unresolved V genes account for under half, and no reason is known for the remainder. V, J and clone size are taken as reported in that table, and D and trimming were inferred from the DNA itself. Recorded for this sample are nearly 15,000 clones; about 89% of them occurred a single time. The ten biggest clones cover 2.5% to 4% of the sample.

The paper's findings and limits, for the study overall: The quantity of clinical and demographic metadata differed by source and by participant and was supplied without curation.

Collaborating institutions collected whole blood in K2EDTA tubes following their own protocols. For TCRbeta analysis, collaborators shipped samples as frozen whole blood, isolated PBMCs, or DNA extracted from either of those sample types. Turning to this clone: Its specific antigen is unknown. No base-level quality is on record; no much larger clone is a single base apart.

The trim is 4 bases for V and 4 bases for J, with a gap of 13 bases between the germline ends. CDR3 length: 14 amino acids, cysteine to phenylalanine. Here the CDR3 DNA is all that survives: 42 bases in frame from base 1. Taken from the germline V gene, the CDR1 and CDR2 loops are SNHLY and FYNNEI. The sequence derives from a human donor in a cohort sampled during active COVID-19. Source material: peripheral blood. The chain is made from TRBV2 and TRBJ2-5; TRBD1 is a weak D gene call, 7 bases matching. This receptor carries the CDR3 CASSVQGGVETQYF. The DNA sequence reads TGTGCCAGCAGTGTGCAGGGGGGCGTAGAGACCCAGTACTTC.